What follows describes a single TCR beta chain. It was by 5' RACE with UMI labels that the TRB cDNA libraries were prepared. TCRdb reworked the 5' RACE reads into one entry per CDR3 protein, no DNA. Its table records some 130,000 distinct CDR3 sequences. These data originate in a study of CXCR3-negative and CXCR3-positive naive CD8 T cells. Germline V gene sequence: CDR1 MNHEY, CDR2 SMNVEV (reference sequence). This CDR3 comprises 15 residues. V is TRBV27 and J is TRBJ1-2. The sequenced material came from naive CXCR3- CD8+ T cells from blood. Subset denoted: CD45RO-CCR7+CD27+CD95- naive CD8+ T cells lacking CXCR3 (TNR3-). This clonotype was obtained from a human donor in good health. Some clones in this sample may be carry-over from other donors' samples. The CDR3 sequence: CASSLLVGSHYGYTF.